This TCR beta chain was captured in a study of vaccination and CD4 T cells after COVID-19. Comments on this clonotype: The antigen is not known.

Oncomine TCR Beta short-read sequencing was applied to DNA from cultured CD4+ T cells. TCRdb itself ran the PCR reads through MiXCR, one entry per CDR3 protein. The sample yields about 17,000 distinct CDR3 sequences, over 25% seen once. The CDR3 length is 11 residues. The V end was cut by 4 bases, the J end by 3 bases, with 4 bases between. Germline CDR1 reads SGDLS; CDR2 reads YYNGEE. As to treatment: approximately 11-day PBMC culture with coronavirus spike peptide pools or control peptides (ViraFEST assay). Using peptide pools, antigen-specific T cells were expanded in ViraFEST before TCRs were sequenced. The PCR-positive dates, March through December 2020, came before the US Alpha, Beta and Delta variants.

The sequence was collected from a human donor with COVID-19. V gene TRBV9 combines with J gene TRBJ1-2; no clear D gene. Source material: cultured CD4+ T cells from blood. The CDR3 nucleotides read TGTGCCAGCAGCCCAGACTATGGCTACACCTTC. Translated, it gives CASSPDYGYTF.